The 18 T cell receptor beta chains presented below share a single source sample, sequenced in a study of blood T cells in healthy people across ages. A J-beta primer mix and a sample-barcoded 5' primer were used in a second PCR of about 7 to 12 cycles. A single record per CDR3 protein comes from TCRdb applying MiXCR to the 5' RACE reads. The table shows 800,000 to 900,000 distinct CDR3 sequences, with about 62% occurring only once. The sequencing input was blood. The receptor source for this set is a young man in good health.

V usage is TRBV15 and J usage is TRBJ2-7; D call uncertain. The germline V gene has CDR1 LNHNV and CDR2 YYDKDF (reference sequence). V was shortened by 6 bases and J by 0 bases, with 12 bases between the two germline ends. The CDR3 has 14 residues. The CDR3 DNA is TGTGCCACCAGACCCATTCAGATCTCCTACGAGCAGTACTTC. It codes for CATRPIQISYEQYF.

The chain joins TRBV7-2 to TRBJ2-7; no clear D. TRBJ2-5 matches the DNA end more closely, so the J call is doubtful. This CDR3 has 11 amino acids. CDR1 is SGHTA and CDR2 is FQGNSA in the germline V gene. The CDR3 reads CASSLSRTQYF. CDR3 DNA: TGTGCCAGCAGCCTCTCGAGGACCCAGTACTTC.

The V and J genes are TRBV29-1 and TRBJ2-5, with D perhaps matching TRBD1 or TRBD2 (5 bases each). The J call could be wrong; TRBJ2-7 is a better fit for the DNA end. CDR3 size: 11 residues. CDR1 is SQVTM, CDR2 ANQGSEA, per germline. The CDR3 nucleotides are TGCAGCGTCGCCCGGGGCCCCGAGCAGTACTTC. It encodes CSVARGPEQYF.

V and J are TRBV2 and TRBJ2-4, with D possibly being TRBD1 (8 bases). The V gene's germline CDR1 is SNHLY and CDR2 FYNNEI. Trimming pared 6 bases from V and 8 bases from J, leaving 14 bases between. This CDR3 has 13 amino acids. CDR3 nucleotide sequence: TGTGCCAGCAGGACAGGGGCGGGGGACATTCAGTACTTC. As protein: CASRTGAGDIQYF. Complete variable domain (other parts from reference TRBV2 and TRBJ2-4): EPEVTQTPSHQVTQMGQEVILRCVPISNHLYFYWYRQILGQKVEFLVSFYNNEISEKSEIFDDQFSVERPDGSNFTLKIRSTKLEDSAMYFCASRTGAGDIQYFGAGTRLSVL.

The gene calls are TRBV6-6 and TRBJ1-4, with 7 bases aligning to TRBD1. Per the germline V gene, CDR1 is MNHNY and CDR2 is SVGAGI (reference sequence). CDR3 size: 16 residues. With 6 bases clipped from V and 0 bases from J, the junction kept 7 bases outside the gene matches. In DNA, the CDR3 is TGTGCCAGCAGGCCCACAGGGGAGGCAACTAATGAAAAACTGTTTTTT. Amino acids: CASRPTGEATNEKLFF.

V gene TRBV25-1 combines with J gene TRBJ2-3, with D unresolved. The CDR3 sequence is 15 residues long. V was trimmed by 1 base and J by 0 bases, leaving 8 bases between them. CDR1 MGHDK and CDR2 SYGVNS come from the germline V gene. CDR3 protein: CASSELIGSTDTQYF. CDR3 DNA: TGTGCCAGCAGTGAATTAATAGGCAGCACAGATACGCAGTATTTT.

The chain uses TRBV10-3 and TRBJ2-7; D is perhaps TRBD2 (7 bases). This CDR3 has 14 residues. The germline V gene has CDR1 ENHRY and CDR2 SYGVKD. Trimming cost V 2 bases and J 2 bases, with 10 bases left between them. The CDR3 here is CAISETGGTYEQYF. The CDR3 nucleotides are TGTGCCATCAGTGAGACGGGGGGCACCTACGAGCAGTACTTC.

The chain links TRBV3-1 to TRBJ2-4; possibly TRBD1 for D (6 bases). The DNA end is a closer match to TRBJ2-7, so the J assignment may be wrong. The CDR3 sequence is 15 residues long. From germline, CDR1 is LGHDT and CDR2 YNNKEL (reference sequence). The CDR3 protein is CASSQDTGFFYEQYF. DNA for the CDR3: TGTGCCAGCAGCCAAGATACAGGGTTTTTCTACGAGCAGTACTTC.

This clonotype was found a few times. The CDR3 DNA reads as TGTGCCAGCAGTCCACTACAGGGAATCCAAGAGACCCAGTACTTC. It codes for CASSPLQGIQETQYF. This chain joins TRBV6-6 and TRBJ2-5; tentative D call: TRBD1 (6 bases). The CDR3 sequence is 15 residues long. The ends were cut back, 5 bases at V and 1 base at J, with 14 bases in the middle. Germline V lookup: CDR1 MNHNY, CDR2 SVGAGI (reference sequence).

The rearrangement uses TRBV6-2 or TRBV6-3 and TRBJ2-1, with 11 bases matching TRBD2. Germline V gene lookup returns CDR1 MNHEY and CDR2 SVGEGT. The CDR3 spans 16 residues. Unmatched junction bases numbered 6, after V lost 1 base and J lost 7 bases. CDR3 nucleotide sequence: TGTGCCAGCAGTTACTTAAGACTAGCGGGGAGGAATGAGCAGTTCTTC. Its protein is CASSYLRLAGRNEQFF.

This clonotype has just a few counts. V usage is TRBV27 and J usage is TRBJ2-3; 8 nucleotides match TRBD2. V shed 2 bases, J shed 1 base, and the junction held 5 bases outside the gene matches. The germline V gene has CDR1 MNHEY and CDR2 SMNVEV (reference sequence). The CDR3 sequence is 16 residues long. In DNA, the CDR3 is TGTGCCAGCAGTTTACGGCGAGCGGGGGGCACAGATACGCAGTATTTT. It codes for CASSLRRAGGTDTQYF.

V is TRBV3-1 and J is TRBJ2-3; TRBD2 matches at 10 bases. Losses at the gene ends were 4 bases for V and 4 bases for J; bases not matched to a gene: 5. Germline V gene data show CDR1 as LGHDT and CDR2 as YNNKEL (reference sequence). The CDR3 loop spans 15 amino acids. The chain's CDR3 is CASSPGLAVPDTQYF. DNA for the CDR3: TGTGCCAGCAGCCCCGGACTAGCGGTTCCAGATACGCAGTATTTT.

V is TRBV20-1 and J is TRBJ2-1; TRBD1 aligns across 8 bases. This CDR3 region has 13 residues. Germline V gene data show CDR1 as DFQATT and CDR2 as SNEGSKA (reference sequence). J lost 7 bases, V lost 5 bases, and 7 bases had no gene match. The CDR3 protein is CSAPRDRLNEQFF. The CDR3 DNA follows: TGCAGTGCTCCCCGGGACAGGTTAAATGAGCAGTTCTTC.

This clonotype was observed a few times. The rearrangement links TRBV4-2 to TRBJ2-3; 11 bases are shared with TRBD2. The V and J ends lost 2 bases and 6 bases, in that order; junction bases with no gene match: 7. CDR3 length: 16 residues. Germline V CDR1 and CDR2: LGHNA, YNFKEQ. The CDR3 region is CASSQLSGGVMDTQYF. DNA of the CDR3: TGTGCCAGCAGCCAACTTAGCGGGGGGGTGATGGATACGCAGTATTTT.

The gene calls are TRBV27 and TRBJ2-7, with a tentative D call TRBD2 (6 bases). The CDR3 loop spans 16 amino acids. Per the germline V gene, CDR1 is MNHEY and CDR2 is SMNVEV (reference sequence). V lost 7 bases and J lost 5, with 24 bases in between. The CDR3, as DNA: TGTGCCAGCACGTCAGGTCTAGGGAGGATGGGCAACGAGCAGTACTTC. Its translation: CASTSGLGRMGNEQYF.

This clonotype occurred a few times. The V and J genes are TRBV12-3 or TRBV12-4 and TRBJ2-7, with a tentative D call TRBD2 (6 bases). V lost 2 bases, J lost 5 bases, and 13 bases lay in between. The CDR3 is 14 residues long. The CDR3 DNA follows: TGTGCCAGCAGTTTATCCCGGGAGTTGGACGAGCAGTACTTC. Translated, it gives CASSLSRELDEQYF.

This clonotype appeared a few times. The chain links TRBV6-5 to TRBJ2-1; D unclear. The germline V gene encodes CDR1 MNHEY and CDR2 SVGAGI. V was cut by 1 base and J by 8 bases, with 6 bases left in between. CDR3 length: 12 amino acids. CDR3 sequence reads: CASSYLGYEQFF. CDR3 nucleotide sequence: TGTGCCAGCAGTTACTTGGGTTATGAGCAGTTCTTC.

The chain couples TRBV6-6 to TRBJ2-7; 8 bases agree with TRBD1. J gave up 3 bases and V 6 bases, and 4 bases lay outside the gene matches. Germline V gives CDR1 MNHNY, CDR2 SVGAGI (reference sequence). The CDR3 has 13 amino acids. The CDR3 loop is CASSQDRDYEQYF. The CDR3 nucleotides are TGTGCCAGCAGCCAGGACAGGGACTACGAGCAGTACTTC.